The 32 T cell receptor beta chains listed next were all sequenced from one sample in a study of naive and memory T cell subsets. A UMI-containing oligonucleotide was joined by 3' ligation to the TCR cDNA template. Amplification of ligated cDNA took four PCR rounds with SP2 and nested alpha and beta constant primers. TCRdb ran MiXCR on the 5' RACE reads and lists one entry per CDR3 protein. The data contain about 48,000 distinct CDR3 sequences, about 4.5% of them seen just once; the ten biggest clones take up around 0.84%. The receptor source for this set is a female donor in good health.

Many counts were recorded for this clonotype. CDR3 sequence: CASRVLGQGSNQPQHF. CDR3 DNA: TGTGCAAGTAGGGTCCTTGGACAGGGTAGCAATCAGCCCCAGCATTTT. The rearrangement joins TRBV12-2 to TRBJ1-5; no check of the table's D call, TRBD1, against the DNA was made. TRBV12-2 is deemed a pseudogene. The CDR3 length is 16 residues.

Many counts were recorded for this clonotype. The rearrangement joins TRBV6-5 to TRBJ1-2; 7 positions agree with TRBD1. CDR3 length equals 15 residues. V lost 6 bases, J lost 0 bases, and 7 bases stayed unmatched. The germline V gene has CDR1 MNHEY and CDR2 SVGAGI. The CDR3 spells CASRGTGTANYGYTF. CDR3 in DNA: TGTGCCAGCAGAGGTACCGGGACAGCTAACTATGGCTACACCTTC.

The sample holds many counts of this clonotype. The chain combines TRBV6-1 with TRBJ2-5; 14 bases are shared with TRBD2. The CDR3 is made up of 16 amino acids. Trimming cost V 6 bases and J 5 bases; bases outside gene matches: 8. Per the germline V gene, CDR1 is MNHNS and CDR2 is SASEGT. CDR3 protein: CASSRLAGGPWETQYF. CDR3 nucleotides: TGTGCCAGCAGCAGACTAGCGGGAGGGCCATGGGAGACCCAGTACTTC.

This clonotype was counted many times. The CDR3 region is CASSFNEAFF. In nucleotides, the CDR3 is TGTGCCAGCAGTTTCAATGAAGCTTTCTTT. The chain employs TRBV28 and TRBJ1-1, with D hard to call. The CDR3 sequence is 10 residues long. CDR1 and CDR2 (germline): MDHEN, SYDVKM. V was clipped by 3 bases and J by 7 bases, with 3 bases between them.

In regard to this clonotype: A much larger clone lies one base from this, so it may be a read error. The rearrangement joins TRBV28 to TRBJ2-3; D is perhaps TRBD1 (5 bases). The ends were cut back, 6 bases at V and 6 bases at J, with 16 bases in the middle. The CDR3 spans 14 residues. Germline assignment: CDR1 MDHEN and CDR2 SYDVKM. Here the CDR3 DNA reads TGTGCCAGCAGCACCACCGACAGAACTGATACGCAGTATTTT. This sequence encodes CASSTTDRTDTQYF.

The J gene is TRBJ1-1, the V gene TRBV6-5; possibly TRBD1 for D (6 bases). Trimming took off 6 bases at V and 0 bases at J, with 14 bases between the two ends. CDR1 is MNHEY, CDR2 SVGAGI, per germline. This CDR3 has 15 residues. CDR3 loop: CASSPYTGMNTEAFF. Here the CDR3 DNA reads TGTGCCAGCAGCCCCTATACAGGGATGAACACTGAAGCTTTCTTT.

The table lists this clonotype with many counts. V is TRBV29-1 and J is TRBJ2-3; the D call may be TRBD1 or TRBD2 (5 bases each). With 4 bases removed from V and 2 bases from J, the gap between germline ends came to 13 bases. This CDR3 has 14 amino acids. The V gene's germline CDR1 is SQVTM and CDR2 ANQGSEA. The DNA of the CDR3 is TGCAGCGTTGGAAGGGGAGCGGACACAGATACGCAGTATTTT. Translation: CSVGRGADTDTQYF.

This clonotype has a count of ten or more. The rearrangement uses TRBV24-1 and TRBJ2-2; 10 bases align to TRBD1. Germline loops: CDR1 KGHDR, CDR2 SFDVKD. CDR3 size: 18 residues. The V segment lost 1 base and the J segment 2 bases; nucleotides outside the gene matches: 6. Here the CDR3 reads CATSDLPGDRGNTGELFF. The CDR3 DNA is TGTGCCACCAGTGATTTACCCGGGGACAGGGGTAACACCGGGGAGCTGTTTTTT.

The rearrangement links TRBV12-5 to TRBJ2-1; TRBD2 agrees at 8 bases. Trimming cost V 6 bases and J 4 bases; bases outside gene matches: 8. This CDR3 spans 15 amino acids. CDR1 LGHNT and CDR2 FRNRAP come from the germline V gene. CDR3: CASGLTSATYNEQFF. The CDR3 DNA reads TGTGCTAGTGGCCTGACTAGCGCAACTTACAATGAGCAGTTCTTC.

This clonotype was detected ten times or more. This chain uses TRBV15 with TRBJ2-1; D unclear. The V end was cut by 2 bases, the J end by 0 bases, with 5 bases between. The germline CDR1 and CDR2 sequences are LNHNV and YYDKDF (reference sequence). The CDR3 is 14 amino acids. The CDR3 sequence is CATSRSSSYNEQFF. CDR3 sequence (DNA): TGTGCCACCAGCAGATCAAGCTCCTACAATGAGCAGTTCTTC.

This clonotype was seen more than once but under ten times. V is TRBV2 and J is TRBJ2-3; possible D gene TRBD2, 5 bases. Germline V CDR1 and CDR2: SNHLY, FYNNEI. The CDR3 covers 14 residues. V lost 0 bases and J lost 1, with 5 bases in between. The CDR3, as DNA: TGTGCCAGCAGTGAAGCCGGGGGCACAGATACGCAGTATTTT. The encoded protein is CASSEAGGTDTQYF.

The V call is TRBV9, the J call TRBJ1-1; D not certain. The CDR3 consists of 16 residues. The V gene lost 0 bases and the J gene lost 6 bases, with 18 bases spanning the gap. Germline V gene data show CDR1 as SGDLS and CDR2 as YYNGEE. The chain's CDR3 is CASSVVSSLIGAEAFF. The CDR3 nucleotides read TGTGCCAGCAGCGTAGTTTCTTCTTTGATTGGGGCTGAAGCTTTCTTT.

In this sample, this clonotype turned up a few times. The V gene is TRBV6-2 or TRBV6-3, the J gene TRBJ1-5; D unclear. Germline CDR1 and CDR2: MNHEY and SVGEGT. The V end was cut by 6 bases, the J end by 9 bases, with 12 bases between. CDR3 length: 12 residues. The CDR3 DNA reads as TGTGCCAGCAGCTATGGGGAATGGCCCCAGCATTTT. Translating gives CASSYGEWPQHF.

This clonotype was counted only a few times. This chain joins TRBV28 and TRBJ2-2; D perhaps matches TRBD2 (5 bases). V was shortened by 5 bases and J by 5 bases, with 15 bases between the two germline ends. Germline CDR1 and CDR2: MDHEN and SYDVKM. The CDR3 runs to 15 residues. CDR3 nucleotides: TGTGCCAGCAGTCCGGACTCCCGGGATACCGGGGAGCTGTTTTTT. It is translated as CASSPDSRDTGELFF.

A note on this clonotype: A read error may be the cause here, since a much bigger clone is one base away. The CDR3 coding sequence is TGTGCCAGCAGTTACTCGGGCAGGGGAACCTGGGGGGAGCAGTACTTC. Its translation is CASSYSGRGTWGEQYF. This chain connects TRBV6-7 to TRBJ2-7; the D gene is possibly TRBD1 (6 bases). TRBV6-7 is an ORF, and what it does is uncertain. This CDR3 has 16 residues. Deletions cut 0 bases from V and 7 bases from J, with 19 bases between.

This clonotype was seen at least ten times. The CDR3 coding sequence is TGCAGTTACCCAATGAGAGCGGGACTCAGGGAGACCCAGTACTTC. Its protein product is CSYPMRAGLRETQYF. The chain uses TRBV20-1 and TRBJ2-5; 7 bases are a match to TRBD2. The CDR3 loop spans 15 amino acids. Trimming at V came to 8 bases and at J to 5 bases, leaving 17 bases not matched to a gene. Germline CDR1 is DFQATT and CDR2 is SNEGSKA (reference sequence).

This clonotype has ten or more counts. V usage is TRBV7-9 and J usage is TRBJ2-4; D is unclear. The V end lost 1 base, the J end lost 11 bases, and 9 bases lay between the germline ends. In germline, CDR1 is SEHNR, CDR2 FQNEAQ (reference sequence). The CDR3 length is 12 residues. CDR3: CASSLEGVLQYF. CDR3 nucleotides: TGTGCCAGCAGCTTAGAGGGTGTACTTCAGTACTTC.

This chain connects TRBV28 to TRBJ2-3, with 7 bases lining up with TRBD1. The ends lost 5 bases at V and 6 bases at J; junction bases unmatched: 8. Germline V gives CDR1 MDHEN, CDR2 SYDVKM. This CDR3 is 14 amino acids long. This CDR3 is CASSETGARDTQYF. CDR3 coding DNA: TGTGCCAGCAGTGAAACAGGGGCCCGGGATACGCAGTATTTT.

This clonotype occurred many times. J is TRBJ2-7 and V is TRBV29-1; D is possibly TRBD2 (5 bases). The germline V gene has CDR1 SQVTM and CDR2 ANQGSEA. CDR3 length equals 14 residues. V lost 4 bases to trimming and J lost 2 bases, with 15 bases between them. CDR3 nucleotides: TGCAGCGTTGTGGCCGGTTTGAGGGCCTACGAGCAGTACTTC. Residues: CSVVAGLRAYEQYF.

This clonotype was seen repeatedly, ten times or more. The chain couples TRBV20-1 to TRBJ2-3; the D is unclear. The CDR3 consists of 14 residues. CDR1 and CDR2 from the germline V gene are DFQATT and SNEGSKA (reference sequence). Trimming cost V 1 base and J 4 bases, with 12 bases left between them. CDR3 sequence (DNA): TGCAGTGCTAGAGGGTATCTGCTCCCAGATACGCAGTATTTT. It translates to CSARGYLLPDTQYF.

This clonotype appeared many times. The CDR3 DNA reads as TGTGCCAGCAGCTTAGAAAAAGGGTACACTGAAGCTTTCTTT. Translation: CASSLEKGYTEAFF. The genes are TRBV13 and TRBJ1-1; D is ambiguous. The CDR3 is made up of 14 amino acids. Trimming stripped 1 base from V and 3 bases from J, with 9 bases between. CDR1 is PRHDT, CDR2 FYEKMQ, per germline (reference sequence).

This clonotype was detected a few times. The chain joins TRBV12-3 or TRBV12-4 to TRBJ1-1; 8 bases line up with TRBD1. The junction had 3 bases not matched to a gene; V was cut back by 4 bases and J by 5 bases. The CDR3 totals 13 residues. CDR3 loop: CASSSRQGTEAFF. CDR3 bases: TGTGCCAGCAGTTCAAGACAGGGGACTGAAGCTTTCTTT.

By sample share, this clonotype is medium-sized. This chain's CDR3 is CASSLSIGTGAYEQYF. The CDR3 region has the DNA TGTGCCAGCAGCTTATCGATAGGGACAGGGGCCTACGAGCAGTACTTC. V is TRBV7-2 and J is TRBJ2-7, with 10 bases identical to TRBD1. Germline CDR1 SGHTA, CDR2 FQGNSA. Trimming removed 2 bases from V and 2 bases from J; junction bases left unmatched: 6. CDR3 length equals 16 residues.

This clonotype was detected a few times. The rearrangement uses TRBV11-2 and TRBJ2-7; 9 bases are shared with TRBD2. Germline CDR1 SGHAT, CDR2 FQNNGV. With V trimmed by 4 bases and J by 3 bases, 7 bases remained unmatched. The CDR3 extends over 15 amino acids. The CDR3 loop is CASSYGGGGGYEQYF. CDR3 DNA: TGTGCCAGCAGCTATGGGGGCGGGGGGGGCTACGAGCAGTACTTC.

This clonotype showed up many times. The chain uses TRBV7-9 and TRBJ2-1; maybe TRBD2 (5 bases). Looked up from germline, CDR1 is SEHNR and CDR2 is FQNEAQ (reference sequence). Trimming pared 3 bases from V and 0 bases from J, leaving 9 bases between. CDR3 length equals 15 residues. DNA of the CDR3: TGTGCCAGCAGCTTTAGCGACGCCTCCTACAATGAGCAGTTCTTC. Its translation: CASSFSDASYNEQFF.

This clonotype showed up many times. This chain joins TRBV27 and TRBJ2-7, with 8 nucleotides matching TRBD2. The CDR3 consists of 16 residues. The V gene end was trimmed by 3 bases and the J gene end by 2 bases; junction bases not matched to a gene: 9. Germline V gene data show CDR1 as MNHEY and CDR2 as SMNVEV (reference sequence). The CDR3 loop reads CASSFGSGLGTYEQYF. The CDR3 DNA reads as TGTGCCAGCAGTTTCGGTTCGGGACTAGGGACCTACGAGCAGTACTTC.

This clonotype has just a few counts. The V call is TRBV20-1, the J call TRBJ2-7, with D tentatively TRBD1 or TRBD2 (5 bases each). Trimming removed 6 bases from V and 1 base from J, with 13 bases in between. Germline CDR1 reads DFQATT; CDR2 reads SNEGSKA (reference sequence). The CDR3 is 13 residues long. CDR3 in amino acids: CSARDQWSYEQYF. DNA of the CDR3: TGCAGTGCCCGGGACCAATGGTCCTACGAGCAGTACTTC.

This clonotype has ten or more counts. This chain links TRBV20-1 with TRBJ2-6, with TRBD2 identical over 7 bases. From germline, CDR1 is DFQATT and CDR2 SNEGSKA (reference sequence). Trimming took 4 bases from V and 3 from J; bases not matched to a gene: 9. There are 16 residues in the CDR3. For the CDR3, the DNA is TGCAGTGCTAACTTCCCCCGGGGGGTTGGGGCCAACGTCCTGACTTTC. Its protein product is CSANFPRGVGANVLTF.

This clonotype appeared many times. This chain connects TRBV14 to TRBJ2-7, with D perhaps TRBD2 (6 bases). CDR3 size: 20 residues. CDR1 and CDR2 from the germline V gene are SGHDN and FVKESK. V lost 1 base and J 0 bases, leaving 25 bases between the germline ends. CDR3 coding DNA: TGTGCCAGCAGCCAAGGAACAGGAGGGTCTGTGCTGACGAGCTCCTACGAGCAGTACTTC. Its translation is CASSQGTGGSVLTSSYEQYF.

The chain is built from TRBV20-1 and TRBJ2-7; tentative D call: TRBD2 (6 bases). Germline loops: CDR1 DFQATT, CDR2 SNEGSKA (reference sequence). V shed 0 bases and J shed 3 bases, with 12 bases lying between them. CDR3 length: 14 residues. Written as DNA, the CDR3 is TGCAGTGCTAGAGAGCGGGATAAGGGCTACGAGCAGTACTTC. This encodes CSARERDKGYEQYF.

This clonotype was counted between two and nine times. CDR3 in DNA: TGCGCCAGCAGCCAAGATGACACTAGCGTTAGAGATACGCAGTATTTT. It specifies CASSQDDTSVRDTQYF. The chain carries TRBV4-3 and TRBJ2-3; TRBD2 matches 7 bases. The CDR3 spans 16 residues. Germline values: CDR1 LGHNA, CDR2 YSLEER. V shed 0 bases and J 5 bases; nucleotides not matched to a gene: 8.

This chain links TRBV20-1 with TRBJ2-1; 13 nucleotides line up with TRBD2. Germline CDR1 is DFQATT and CDR2 is SNEGSKA (reference sequence). J was trimmed by 8 bases and V by 0 bases; bases with no gene match: 13. The length of the CDR3 is 18 residues. CDR3 sequence (DNA): TGCAGTGCTAGAGATAAGGAACTAGCGGGAGGGCGCAACGATGAGCAGTTCTTC. Its translation is CSARDKELAGGRNDEQFF.